The 10 T cell receptor beta chains in this list originate from one sample, sequenced in a study of blood T cells in healthy people across ages. Through a sample-barcoded 5' primer and a J-beta primer mix, a second PCR was run for 7 to 11 cycles. TCRdb re-analysed the 5' RACE reads in MiXCR, keeping a single row per CDR3 protein. The sample gives 1.5 million to 2 million distinct CDR3 sequences, roughly 49% of which show up once; less than 2.5% is in the top ten. Sequencing was done on a sample of blood. These receptors all stem from a woman aged 35 to 49 in good health.

This sequence joins TRBV28 and TRBJ2-1; D not resolved. V was shortened by 6 bases and J by 13 bases, with 13 bases between the two germline ends. Per germline, CDR1 MDHEN and CDR2 SYDVKM. CDR3 length: 11 amino acids. The DNA for the CDR3 is TGTGCCAGCAGCAACCCGGGTCGTCAGTTCTTC. Translation: CASSNPGRQFF.

The genes are TRBV4-2 and TRBJ1-2; weak D call: TRBD1 (6 bases). CDR1 and CDR2 from the germline V gene are LGHNA and YNFKEQ. This CDR3 is 15 amino acids long. V was clipped by 4 bases and J by 1 base, with 13 bases between them. DNA of the CDR3: TGTGCCAGCAGCCCGCAGGGGTTTAATAACTATGGCTACACCTTC. Residues: CASSPQGFNNYGYTF.

This clonotype was seen only a few times. The chain is built from TRBV4-3 and TRBJ2-1; D is undetermined. The CDR3 runs to 12 residues. Trimming left V 2 bases short and J 9 bases short, with 8 bases between. Per the germline V gene, CDR1 is LGHNA and CDR2 is YSLEER. The CDR3 DNA reads TGCGCCAGCAGCCAAAGTCGGCGTGAGCAGTTCTTC. This sequence encodes CASSQSRREQFF.

The chain has TRBV2 and TRBJ2-3; D is uncertain. This CDR3 contains 11 residues. Germline loops: CDR1 SNHLY, CDR2 FYNNEI. Trimming took 2 bases from V and 10 from J, leaving 7 bases between them. DNA for the CDR3: TGTGCCAGCAGTGAATTAGGAGCGCAGTATTTT. It encodes CASSELGAQYF.

This chain links TRBV3-1 with TRBJ1-6, with 10 bases aligning to TRBD1. Germline V gene lookup returns CDR1 LGHDT and CDR2 YNNKEL (reference sequence). The CDR3 spans 15 residues. The trim removed 5 bases at V and 6 bases at J, leaving 4 bases unmatched. The CDR3 coding sequence is TGTGCCAGCAGCGAAGGACAGGGGGTTAATTCACCCCTCCACTTT. It yields the protein CASSEGQGVNSPLHF.

This rearrangement joins TRBV20-1 to TRBJ2-7; D uncertain. The J call is doubtful: the DNA matches TRBJ2-5 better. Germline V gene lookup returns CDR1 DFQATT and CDR2 SNEGSKA (reference sequence). The CDR3 is made up of 14 amino acids. The CDR3 DNA is TGCAGTGCTAGAGCGTTTCAACCCAGGGAGACCCAGTACTTC. It is translated as CSARAFQPRETQYF.

This clonotype occurred a few times. This chain connects TRBV24-1 to TRBJ2-5, with TRBD1 matching 7 bases. Looked up from germline, CDR1 is KGHDR and CDR2 is SFDVKD. There are 16 residues in the CDR3. The ends lost 2 bases at V and 1 base at J; junction bases unmatched: 6. Here the CDR3 reads CATSDSGQYTQETQYF. CDR3 DNA sequence: TGTGCCACCAGTGATTCGGGACAGTACACCCAAGAGACCCAGTACTTC.

This clonotype occurred a few times. V and J are TRBV7-2 and TRBJ2-5; 8 nucleotides align to TRBD1. The assigned J gene may be wrong: the sequence end matches TRBJ2-7 better. The CDR3 is 15 amino acids. CDR1 and CDR2 from the germline V gene are SGHTA and FQGNSA. CDR3 loop: CASSPRDRGSLEQYF. In DNA, the CDR3 is TGTGCCAGCAGCCCCCGTGACAGGGGCTCCCTCGAGCAGTACTTC.

V usage is TRBV5-1 and J usage is TRBJ1-6; perhaps TRBD1 as D (6 bases). The CDR3 covers 15 residues. V lost 6 bases to trimming and J lost 7 bases, with 17 bases between them. Germline V gene sequence: CDR1 SGHRS, CDR2 YFSETQ. The CDR3 DNA is TGCGCCAGCATCCCTACGGGACACCGAAATTCACCCCTCCACTTT. It is translated as CASIPTGHRNSPLHF. The variable domain in full, with the rest retrieved from reference TRBV5-1 and TRBJ1-6, is KAGVTQTPRYLIKTRGQQVTLSCSPISGHRSVSWYQQTPGQGLQFLFEYFSETQRNKGNFPGRFSGRQFSNSRSEMNVSTLELGDSALYLCASIPTGHRNSPLHFGNGTRLTVT.

This chain uses TRBV6-1 with TRBJ2-3; 14 bases agree with TRBD2. This CDR3 has 18 amino acids. Germline loops: CDR1 MNHNS, CDR2 SASEGT. V shed 6 bases and J 2 bases; nucleotides not matched to a gene: 10. The CDR3 protein is CASSPRGLAGGNTDTQYF. The CDR3 DNA reads TGTGCCAGCAGCCCCCGTGGACTAGCGGGGGGTAACACAGATACGCAGTATTTT.